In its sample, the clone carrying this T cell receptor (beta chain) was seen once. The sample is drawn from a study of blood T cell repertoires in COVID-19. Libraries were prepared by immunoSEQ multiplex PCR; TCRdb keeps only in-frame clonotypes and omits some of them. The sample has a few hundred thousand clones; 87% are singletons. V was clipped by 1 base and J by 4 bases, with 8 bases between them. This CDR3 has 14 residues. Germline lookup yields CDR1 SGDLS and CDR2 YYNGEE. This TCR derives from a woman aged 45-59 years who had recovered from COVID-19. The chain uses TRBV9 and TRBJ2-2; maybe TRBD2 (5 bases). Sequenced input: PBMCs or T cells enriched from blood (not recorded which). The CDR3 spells CASSVSGGTGELFF. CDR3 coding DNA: TGTGCCAGCAGCGTATCTGGAGGCACCGGGGAGCTGTTTTTT.